Below, 8 T cell receptor beta chains from the same sample are listed, as sequenced in a study of shared clonotypes between healthy human individuals. Naivety among CD8 cells was defined by CD45RO negativity and positive CCR7 selection, thereby excluding terminally differentiated effector memory CD45RA+ cells. TCRdb's table, derived via immunoSEQ multiplex PCR, lists solely in-frame clones and lacks some. The table lists around 700,000 clones, roughly nine tenths of them singletons. Sequencing was performed on naive CD8+ T cells sorted from blood. Every receptor here comes from a man aged 25 to 45 in good health.

This chain links TRBV6-1 with TRBJ2-7; D is perhaps TRBD1 (6 bases). Trimming shortened V by 0 bases and J by 6 bases, and 18 bases separated the two germline ends. CDR3 length: 16 residues. Germline CDR1 MNHNS, CDR2 SASEGT. The CDR3 loop is CASSEAYRVGLGEQYF. CDR3 DNA: TGTGCCAGCAGTGAAGCGTACAGGGTGGGTCTGGGCGAGCAGTACTTC.

Note on this clone: The same CDR3 is also encoded by other DNA sequences in this sample. The chain joins TRBV29-1 to TRBJ2-7; D might be TRBD2 (5 bases). The CDR3 runs to 13 residues. CDR1 and CDR2 (germline): SQVTM, ANQGSEA. Trimming shortened V by 2 bases and J by 3 bases, and 11 bases separated the two germline ends. CDR3 nucleotide sequence: TGCAGCGTTGAAACGGGATCTGGCTACGAGCAGTACTTC. The encoded protein is CSVETGSGYEQYF.

The chain is built from TRBV7-9 and TRBJ2-2; D unclear. Germline V gene data show CDR1 as SEHNR and CDR2 as FQNEAQ (reference sequence). The V end lost 5 bases, the J end lost 10 bases, and 20 bases lay between the germline ends. This CDR3 has 15 amino acids. The CDR3 nucleotides are TGTGCCAGCAGCCCAGCACTTGCCGGCGAGCCGGAGCTGTTTTTT. This encodes CASSPALAGEPELFF.

The chain has TRBV7-9 and TRBJ1-1; D not certain. CDR3 size: 16 residues. V lost 3 bases and J 1 base, leaving 15 bases between the germline ends. Germline V gene lookup returns CDR1 SEHNR and CDR2 FQNEAQ (reference sequence). The DNA for the CDR3 is TGTGCCAGCAGCTTTGGCGGGGAGAGGGCGAACACTGAAGCTTTCTTT. It encodes CASSFGGERANTEAFF.

This clone was detected a few times. The CDR3 sequence is CASSEETGELFF. CDR3 bases: TGTGCCAGCAGTGAAGAGACCGGGGAGCTGTTTTTT. The V call is TRBV2, the J call TRBJ2-2; D is uncertain. The germline V gene encodes CDR1 SNHLY and CDR2 FYNNEI. With 1 base removed from V and 5 bases from J, the gap between germline ends came to 2 bases. The CDR3 is 12 amino acids.

The chain combines TRBV30 with TRBJ1-4, with TRBD1 as a possible D gene (6 bases). CDR3 length equals 14 residues. V was cut by 1 base and J by 3 bases, with 9 bases left in between. CDR1 and CDR2 (germline): GTSNPN, SVGIG (reference sequence). The CDR3 DNA reads TGTGCCTGGAGTGAGGGGGGCTCTAATGAAAAACTGTTTTTT. This encodes CAWSEGGSNEKLFF.

This chain connects TRBV6-6 to TRBJ2-5; no reliable D call. The CDR3 has 12 amino acids. The ends were cut back, 4 bases at V and 5 bases at J, with 8 bases in the middle. Germline lookup yields CDR1 MNHNY and CDR2 SVGAGI (reference sequence). The CDR3 coding sequence is TGTGCCAGCAGTTGGATTTGGGAGACCCAGTACTTC. This codes for CASSWIWETQYF.

This chain uses TRBV7-2 with TRBJ2-7; maybe TRBD2 (7 bases). The CDR3 covers 16 residues. Germline CDR1 and CDR2: SGHTA and FQGNSA. The V gene lost 3 bases and the J gene lost 5 bases, with 20 bases spanning the gap. In DNA, the CDR3 is TGTGCCAGCAGCTTGAAGGGGGGCGGGAGCCCCCACGAGCAGTACTTC. Translated: CASSLKGGGSPHEQYF.